The 8 T cell receptor beta chains listed next were all sequenced from one sample in a study of a mutant IDH1 vaccine in newly diagnosed glioma. No antigen is known for these receptors. The data were produced by immunoSEQ multiplex PCR, yet TCRdb's version contains in-frame clones alone and is incomplete. The sample yields 50,000 or so clones, about 88% seen once. The time point is: week 5, during vaccination. Mutant IDH1 20-mer peptide, at 300 ug, made up each vaccine dose, with topical imiquimod. The starting material was PBMCs, obtained from a glioma patient whose treatment included an IDH1 peptide vaccine. All receptors come from a woman in her forties or fifties with glioma.

This chain connects TRBV25-1 to TRBJ2-7; D unclear. The CDR3 contains 12 residues. V shed 1 base and J shed 4 bases, with 5 bases lying between them. The V gene's germline CDR1 is MGHDK and CDR2 SYGVNS. CDR3: CASSELDYEQYF. The CDR3 nucleotides read TGTGCCAGCAGTGAATTAGATTACGAGCAGTACTTC.

This clone was recorded a few times. An end of the junction does not agree with germline; a read error may underlie this. This chain links TRBV7-7 with TRBJ1-6; possible D gene TRBD1, 5 bases. Germline CDR1 and CDR2: SSHAT and FNYEAQ (reference sequence). CDR3 size: 14 residues. This chain's CDR3 is CASSSGLPGSPLHF. The CDR3 DNA is TGTGCTAGCAGCTCGGGGCTGCCGGGTTCACCCCTCCACTTT.

The chain employs TRBV6-6 and TRBJ1-5; D not resolved. Trimming shortened V by 10 bases and J by 1 base, and 5 bases separated the two germline ends. The germline CDR1 and CDR2 sequences are MNHNY and SVGAGI (reference sequence). The CDR3 totals 11 residues. In nucleotides, the CDR3 is TGTGCCACACGGAGCAATCAGCCCCAGCATTTT. This sequence encodes CATRSNQPQHF.

The rearrangement uses TRBV4-1 and TRBJ2-1, with D hard to call. Germline CDR1 is MGHRA and CDR2 is YSYEKL. The CDR3 extends over 12 amino acids. With 0 bases removed from V and 9 bases from J, the gap between germline ends came to 6 bases. CDR3 region: CASSQDRSEQFF. The DNA of the CDR3 is TGCGCCAGCAGCCAAGATAGGAGTGAGCAGTTCTTC.

This chain uses TRBV7-9 with TRBJ2-1, with a weak D call TRBD2 (5 bases). Trimming took 2 bases from V and 5 from J, leaving 16 bases between them. This CDR3 has 16 amino acids. From germline, CDR1 is SEHNR and CDR2 FQNEAQ (reference sequence). CDR3 sequence reads: CASSLFLGAGHNEQFF. The CDR3 coding sequence is TGTGCCAGCAGCTTATTTTTGGGAGCAGGACACAATGAGCAGTTCTTC. The variable domain in full, with the rest retrieved from reference TRBV7-9 and TRBJ2-1, is DTGVSQNPRHKITKRGQNVTFRCDPISEHNRLYWYRQTLGQGPEFLTYFQNEAQLEKSRLLSDRFSAERPKGSFSTLEIQRTEQGDSAMYLCASSLFLGAGHNEQFFGPGTRLTVL.

In this sample, this clone turned up once. The chain combines TRBV6-5 with TRBJ2-3; 7 bases line up with TRBD2. The CDR3 runs to 15 residues. The germline gives CDR1 MNHEY, CDR2 SVGAGI. V trimming: 5 bases; J trimming: 3 bases; junction bases outside the gene matches: 8. The CDR3 nucleotides are TGTGCCAGCAGTAAGCGGGGTGGGATGACAGATACGCAGTATTTT. Translating gives CASSKRGGMTDTQYF.

With respect to this clone: Additional DNA sequences in this sample encode the identical CDR3. V is TRBV19 and J is TRBJ2-1, with D possibly TRBD2 on 5 matching bases. This CDR3 has 15 residues. In germline, CDR1 is LNHDA, CDR2 SQIVND (reference sequence). Trimming cost V 0 bases and J 0 bases, with 6 bases left between them. The CDR3 region is CASSIEGSSYNEQFF. The CDR3 nucleotides read TGTGCCAGTAGTATAGAGGGGAGCTCCTACAATGAGCAGTTCTTC. Full variable domain (rest looked up from reference TRBV19 and TRBJ2-1): DGGITQSPKYLFRKEGQNVTLSCEQNLNHDAMYWYRQDPGQGLRLIYYSQIVNDFQKGDIAEGYSVSREKKESFPLTVTSAQKNPTAFYLCASSIEGSSYNEQFFGPGTRLTVL.

This clone was seen more than once but under ten times. The chain links TRBV29-1 to TRBJ1-1, with no clear D. The germline CDR1 and CDR2 sequences are SQVTM and ANQGSEA. Trimming stripped 7 bases from V and 1 base from J, with 4 bases between. This CDR3 spans 10 amino acids. The CDR3: CSGRNTEAFF. CDR3 DNA sequence: TGCAGCGGGAGGAACACTGAAGCTTTCTTT.